Following are 27 T cell receptor beta chains from one sample sequenced in a study of PD-L1 blockade in urothelial cancer. Measured with immunoSEQ multiplex PCR; TCRdb has only the in-frame clones, and not every one. The sample holds around 56,000 clones; 85% to 90% are singletons and the top ten take under 3.5%. The starting material was PBMCs, obtained around atezolizumab (anti-PD-L1) treatment. These receptors were collected from a man aged 45-65 years with urothelial cancer.

The CDR3 sequence: CASSLAHGLDTYEQYF. CDR3 coding DNA: TGTGCCAGCAGCTTAGCCCACGGACTTGACACCTACGAGCAGTACTTC. This sequence joins TRBV7-2 and TRBJ2-7; D may be TRBD2 (5 bases). Trimming removed 0 bases from V and 2 bases from J, with 14 bases in between. Germline CDR1 is SGHTA and CDR2 is FQGNSA. The CDR3 has 16 amino acids.

Only one count was recorded for this clone. V is TRBV5-1 and J is TRBJ2-7; the D is unclear. Germline CDR1 is SGHRS and CDR2 is YFSETQ. The CDR3 length is 12 residues. V shed 5 bases and J shed 6 bases, with 12 bases lying between them. The CDR3 DNA is TGCGCCAGCAGTGCATCGAGGATCGAGCAGTACTTC. Translation: CASSASRIEQYF.

V gene TRBV6-5 combines with J gene TRBJ2-1; TRBD1 matches 10 bases. The V gene end was trimmed by 5 bases and the J gene end by 4 bases; junction bases not matched to a gene: 5. In germline, CDR1 is MNHEY, CDR2 SVGAGI. The CDR3 is made up of 15 amino acids. CDR3 in DNA: TGTGCCAGCAGTGTAGACAGGGGGCGTTACAATGAGCAGTTCTTC. It translates to CASSVDRGRYNEQFF.

The V gene is TRBV27, the J gene TRBJ2-7, with 7 bases lining up with TRBD2. CDR3 size: 14 residues. Germline V gives CDR1 MNHEY, CDR2 SMNVEV (reference sequence). The ends lost 3 bases at V and 3 bases at J; junction bases unmatched: 5. This CDR3 reads CASSLASGYYEQYF. CDR3 nucleotides: TGTGCCAGCAGTTTGGCTAGCGGTTACTACGAGCAGTACTTC.

The chain combines TRBV6-1 with TRBJ2-2; D unresolved. With 3 bases removed from V and 6 bases from J, the gap between germline ends came to 8 bases. The CDR3 has 13 amino acids. Germline V gives CDR1 MNHNS, CDR2 SASEGT. The CDR3 loop is CASSETWAGELFF. The CDR3, as DNA: TGTGCCAGCAGTGAGACATGGGCCGGGGAGCTGTTTTTT.

This clone was seen a handful of times. The chain employs TRBV5-6 and TRBJ1-1; no reliable D call. The germline V gene encodes CDR1 SGHDT and CDR2 YYEEEE. The V and J ends lost 1 base and 4 bases respectively, with 8 bases between them. The CDR3 runs 13 residues. CDR3 coding DNA: TGTGCCAGCAGCTTGCAGTTACCCACTGAAGCTTTCTTT. It codes for CASSLQLPTEAFF.

The rearrangement joins TRBV19 to TRBJ1-1; the D gene is possibly TRBD1 (6 bases). The V gene lost 3 bases and the J gene lost 1 base, with 12 bases spanning the gap. The CDR3 sequence is 15 residues long. Germline values: CDR1 LNHDA, CDR2 SQIVND (reference sequence). For the CDR3, the DNA is TGTGCCAGTAGTATCTCTGGGGGCGCGAACACTGAAGCTTTCTTT. Translation: CASSISGGANTEAFF.

This clone has only a few counts. The chain joins TRBV15 to TRBJ2-2; a possible D gene is TRBD1 (5 bases). V was shortened by 8 bases and J by 5 bases, with 12 bases between the two germline ends. Per germline, CDR1 LNHNV and CDR2 YYDKDF (reference sequence). The CDR3 extends over 13 amino acids. The CDR3 is CATAKGRTGELFF. Written as DNA, the CDR3 is TGTGCCACCGCGAAGGGGCGTACCGGGGAGCTGTTTTTT.

The chain couples TRBV7-3 to TRBJ2-1; 8 bases map to TRBD1. The V gene end was trimmed by 5 bases and the J gene end by 7 bases; junction bases not matched to a gene: 16. CDR3 length: 17 amino acids. The V gene's germline CDR1 is SGHTA and CDR2 FQGTGA. CDR3 sequence (DNA): TGTGCCAGCAGCCCGACCTTAAGTACAGGGGGAAGGAATGAGCAGTTCTTC. Its protein product is CASSPTLSTGGRNEQFF.

This chain connects TRBV28 to TRBJ1-2; tentative D call: TRBD1 (5 bases). The CDR3 has 13 residues. Germline values: CDR1 MDHEN, CDR2 SYDVKM. V was clipped by 6 bases and J by 8 bases, with 16 bases between them. The chain's CDR3 is CASSSGLPGGYTF. DNA for the CDR3: TGTGCCAGCAGCTCGGGACTCCCCGGCGGCTACACCTTC.

The chain has TRBV5-6 and TRBJ1-1; 7 bases line up with TRBD1. The CDR3 length is 15 residues. CDR1 is SGHDT, CDR2 YYEEEE, per germline. V trimming: 4 bases; J trimming: 1 base; junction bases outside the gene matches: 7. The CDR3 bases are TGTGCCAGCAGCCTCATCCGGGACAGGAACACTGAAGCTTTCTTT. Translated: CASSLIRDRNTEAFF.

The chain is built from TRBV4-2 and TRBJ2-5; 10 bases are a match to TRBD1. Trimming at V came to 0 bases and at J to 3 bases, leaving 1 base not matched to a gene. The CDR3 is made up of 15 amino acids. From germline, CDR1 is LGHNA and CDR2 YNFKEQ. As DNA, the CDR3 is TGTGCCAGCAGCCAAGAGGGGACAGGGGAAGAGACCCAGTACTTC. Translation gives CASSQEGTGEETQYF.

Sample share makes this clone medium-sized. This sequence joins TRBV28 and TRBJ2-5; 10 nucleotides agree with TRBD2. Germline V gene lookup returns CDR1 MDHEN and CDR2 SYDVKM. The CDR3 spans 15 residues. The junction had 0 bases not matched to a gene; V was cut back by 1 base and J by 1 base. The CDR3 spells CASSLSSGGQETQYF. The CDR3, as DNA: TGTGCCAGCAGTTTATCTAGCGGGGGCCAAGAGACCCAGTACTTC.

The chain couples TRBV28 to TRBJ1-2; possibly TRBD1 for D (6 bases). CDR1 and CDR2 (germline): MDHEN, SYDVKM. Trimming took off 6 bases at V and 7 bases at J, with 21 bases between the two ends. The CDR3 contains 15 residues. The CDR3 reads CASRPYNEGVGGYTF. In nucleotides, the CDR3 is TGTGCCAGCAGGCCATACAATGAGGGGGTCGGTGGCTACACCTTC.

The chain combines TRBV19 with TRBJ1-2; D is ambiguous. The CDR3 covers 13 residues. Germline CDR1 and CDR2: LNHDA and SQIVND (reference sequence). V shed 3 bases and J shed 4 bases, with 9 bases lying between them. In nucleotides, the CDR3 is TGTGCCAGTAGTATGCGGATCGGCTATGGCTACACCTTC. Its translation: CASSMRIGYGYTF.

The V gene is TRBV6-5, the J gene TRBJ2-1, with 14 bases lining up with TRBD2. The V segment lost 0 bases and the J segment 8 bases; nucleotides outside the gene matches: 3. Germline-derived CDR1 and CDR2 are MNHEY and SVGAGI. The CDR3 has 16 residues. CDR3 region: CASSYSRTSGRHEQFF. In DNA, the CDR3 is TGTGCCAGCAGTTACTCAAGGACTAGCGGGAGGCATGAGCAGTTCTTC.

This clone has only one observation. This chain links TRBV18 with TRBJ2-7; 9 bases match TRBD2. Trimming at V came to 0 bases and at J to 0 bases, leaving 3 bases not matched to a gene. Looked up from germline, CDR1 is KGHSH and CDR2 is LQKENI. The CDR3 length is 16 residues. CDR3 DNA: TGTGCCAGCTCACCACCGCTAGCGGGGACCTCCTACGAGCAGTACTTC. Its protein product is CASSPPLAGTSYEQYF.

This sequence joins TRBV28 and TRBJ2-1; 9 bases map to TRBD2. The CDR3 consists of 14 residues. The germline V gene encodes CDR1 MDHEN and CDR2 SYDVKM. The junction had 4 bases not matched to a gene; V was cut back by 2 bases and J by 8 bases. CDR3 coding DNA: TGTGCCAGCAGTTTAGTAGCGGGAGAACATGAGCAGTTCTTC. It specifies CASSLVAGEHEQFF.

The rearrangement uses TRBV9 and TRBJ2-5, with 8 bases fitting TRBD2. Germline V gene lookup returns CDR1 SGDLS and CDR2 YYNGEE. The CDR3 has 14 amino acids. V lost 3 bases, J lost 2 bases, and 3 bases stayed unmatched. Written as DNA, the CDR3 is TGTGCCAGCAGCGCGGGGGGGAGTCAAGAGACCCAGTACTTC. This gives the protein CASSAGGSQETQYF.

The CDR3 protein is CASSVGDTQYF. For the CDR3, the DNA is TGTGCCAGCAGCGTCGGAGATACGCAGTATTTT. The chain is built from TRBV9 and TRBJ2-3; D unresolved. With 2 bases removed from V and 5 bases from J, the gap between germline ends came to 3 bases. The germline V gene has CDR1 SGDLS and CDR2 YYNGEE. CDR3 size: 11 residues.

The chain employs TRBV27 and TRBJ1-1; D gene uncertain. Germline lookup yields CDR1 MNHEY and CDR2 SMNVEV (reference sequence). This CDR3 has 14 amino acids. V was cut by 3 bases and J by 0 bases, with 8 bases left in between. The CDR3 protein is CASSFSQMNTEAFF. The CDR3 DNA reads TGTGCCAGCAGTTTTAGCCAGATGAACACTGAAGCTTTCTTT.

The gene calls are TRBV19 and TRBJ1-1; D is possibly TRBD1 (6 bases). The CDR3 is 17 amino acids. Trimming stripped 7 bases from V and 0 bases from J, with 21 bases between. Germline values: CDR1 LNHDA, CDR2 SQIVND (reference sequence). The DNA for the CDR3 is TGTGCCAGTACCACTTTAGTTTGGGACACATTGAACACTGAAGCTTTCTTT. Its protein is CASTTLVWDTLNTEAFF. Combining the CDR3 with reference TRBV19 and TRBJ1-1 gives the whole variable domain DGGITQSPKYLFRKEGQNVTLSCEQNLNHDAMYWYRQDPGQGLRLIYYSQIVNDFQKGDIAEGYSVSREKKESFPLTVTSAQKNPTAFYLCASTTLVWDTLNTEAFFGQGTRLTVV.

The chain links TRBV7-8 to TRBJ2-1; TRBD2 is a possible D gene (5 bases). The germline CDR1 and CDR2 sequences are SGHVS and FQNEAQ. The CDR3 has 12 residues. Trimming removed 5 bases at V and 10 bases at J, with 12 bases between. This chain's CDR3 is CASSPGLLEQFF. The CDR3 DNA reads TGTGCCAGCAGCCCAGGACTCCTAGAGCAGTTCTTC. Supplemented by reference TRBV7-8 and TRBJ2-1, the full variable domain reads GAGVSQSPRYKVAKRGQDVALRCDPISGHVSLFWYQQALGQGPEFLTYFQNEAQLDKSGLPSDRFFAERPEGSVSTLKIQRTQQEDSAVYLCASSPGLLEQFFGPGTRLTVL.

The chain is built from TRBV30 and TRBJ2-7; 7 bases line up with TRBD1. CDR1 is GTSNPN, CDR2 SVGIG, per germline (reference sequence). The CDR3 is made up of 13 amino acids. After removal of 6 bases from V and 0 bases from J, the junction contained 5 bases not matched to a gene. Written as DNA, the CDR3 is TGTGCCTGTGTGGACAGGCCCTCCTACGAGCAGTACTTC. Translation: CACVDRPSYEQYF.

This clone was found a few times. The chain's CDR3 is CASSDRGNSNQPQHF. Here the CDR3 DNA reads TGTGCCAGCTCCGACCGCGGAAATAGCAATCAGCCCCAGCATTTT. The rearrangement links TRBV2 to TRBJ1-5; D not resolved. This CDR3 spans 15 amino acids. Trimming cost V 8 bases and J 0 bases, with 14 bases left between them. In germline, CDR1 is SNHLY, CDR2 FYNNEI.

The rearrangement links TRBV5-1 to TRBJ2-7; D gene uncertain. The V end lost 2 bases, the J end lost 3 bases, and 9 bases lay between the germline ends. From germline, CDR1 is SGHRS and CDR2 YFSETQ. This CDR3 has 13 amino acids. CDR3 in amino acids: CASSLASDYEQYF. For the CDR3, the DNA is TGCGCCAGCAGCTTAGCGTCAGACTACGAGCAGTACTTC.

This clone was recorded once. J is TRBJ1-2 and V is TRBV21-1; the table's D call of TRBD1 was not tested on the DNA. TRBV21-1 is shown as a pseudogene. This CDR3 spans 16 amino acids. Here the CDR3 DNA reads TGTGCCAGCAGCGCCCGAAGGTGGGACAGGGGCAAGGGCTACACCTTC. Translation: CASSARRWDRGKGYTF.